The sequence of this T cell receptor beta chain was determined in a study of vaccination and CD4 T cells after COVID-19. Study-level background: Cells were stimulated with overlapping spike peptide pools from SARS-CoV-2, HCoV-NL63, HCoV-OC43 and HCoV-229E.

Treatment indicated: roughly 11-day PBMC culture with coronavirus spike peptide pools or control peptides (ViraFEST assay). Trimming took 3 bases from V and 5 from J, leaving 16 bases between them. This CDR3 is built from 15 residues. Germline V CDR1 and CDR2: SEHNR, FQNEAQ (reference sequence). Cultured CD4+ T-cell DNA underwent Oncomine TCR Beta short-read sequencing. TCRdb called the PCR reads again in MiXCR, with one record for every CDR3 protein. The sample gives over 9,000 distinct CDR3 sequences, approximately 30% of which show up once; about 13% is in the top ten. Worth noting for this clonotype: Its antigen is as yet unknown.

The receptor was derived from a human donor who had recovered from COVID-19. Sequencing was performed on CD4+ T cells from blood, cultured in vitro, taken after SARS-CoV-2 vaccination. This chain uses TRBV7-9 with TRBJ1-2, with D uncertain. CDR3 bases: TGTGCCAGCAGCTTTGGTCCTCGACGGGGTTATGGCTACACCTTC. Protein product: CASSFGPRRGYGYTF.